These T cell receptor beta chains were read from a single sample in a study of preoperative IRX-2 immunotherapy in early breast cancer. TCRdb's table, derived via immunoSEQ multiplex PCR, lists solely in-frame clones and lacks some. The repertoire has roughly 40,000 clones, 77% of them found once; the top ten carry approximately 1.1%. Sequencing used tumor tissue, obtained after IRX-2 immunotherapy. The receptor set was obtained from a human donor with breast cancer. CDR3s include the opening cysteine and the closing phenylalanine or tryptophan. The D gene is left open where the match is weak. Clone size appears in some rows only: once, few, many, or a class for an expanded clone.

j_call v_call clone_size d_call cdr3_aa cdr3_nt
TRBJ1-1 TRBV19 . . CASSMAKSNTEAFF TGTGCCAGTAGTATGGCAAAGTCGAACACTGAAGCTTTCTTT
TRBJ1-4 TRBV19 . . CASSLGTGNEKLFF TGTGCCAGTAGCCTCGGGACGGGTAATGAAAAACTGTTTTTT
TRBJ2-3 TRBV12-5 . TRBD1 CASGAGQGMTDTQYF TGTGCTAGTGGTGCAGGACAGGGAATGACAGATACGCAGTATTTT
TRBJ2-6 TRBV29-1 . . CSVDSSGANVLTF TGCAGCGTTGATTCTTCTGGGGCCAACGTCCTGACTTTC
TRBJ1-6 TRBV5-1 . . CASSLGGVGNSPLHF TGCGCCAGCAGCTTAGGGGGTGTGGGTAATTCACCTCTCCACTTT
TRBJ2-5 TRBV7-4 few TRBD2 CASSHASGSGETQYF TGTGCCAGCAGCCATGCTAGCGGGAGCGGCGAGACCCAGTACTTC
TRBJ2-4 TRBV6-8 . TRBD2 CASSRIAGGGQNIQYF TGTGCCAGCAGTCGAATAGCGGGAGGTGGGCAAAACATTCAGTACTTC
TRBJ2-3 TRBV5-1 . . CASSFWEGTDTQYF TGCGCCAGCAGCTTTTGGGAAGGCACAGATACGCAGTATTTT
TRBJ2-7 TRBV6-7 . TRBD1 CASSRGTRTGEQYF TGTGCCAGCTCTAGGGGGACACGGACAGGCGAGCAGTACTTC
TRBJ2-7 TRBV7-5 . . CASSLDVGTYEQYF TGTGCCAGCAGCCTAGACGTGGGAACTTACGAGCAGTACTTC
TRBJ2-3 TRBV23-1 . . CASSLPDTDTQYF TGCGCCAGCAGCTTGCCGGACACAGATACGCAGTATTTT
TRBJ1-1 TRBV6-8 . . CASIEGASGRWTEAFF TGTGCCAGCATAGAAGGGGCGTCCGGTCGATGGACTGAAGCTTTCTTT
TRBJ2-5 TRBV11-3 . TRBD2 CASSLSSGQETQYF TGTGCCAGCAGCTTGTCTAGCGGACAAGAGACCCAGTACTTC
TRBJ2-7 TRBV22-1 . . CASTRLAGGEQYF TGTGCCAGCACAAGACTAGCGGGAGGCGAGCAGTACTTC
TRBJ2-2 TRBV5-1 . TRBD2 CASSYGLAGGHGELFF TGCGCCAGCAGCTACGGACTAGCGGGAGGTCACGGGGAGCTGTTTTTT
TRBJ2-7 TRBV29-1 . TRBD2 CSVEEMAGGHEQYF TGCAGCGTTGAAGAGATGGCGGGAGGCCACGAGCAGTACTTC
TRBJ1-5 TRBV19 . TRBD1 CASSTSDRGRQPQHF TGTGCCAGTAGTACGTCCGACAGGGGGCGGCAGCCCCAGCATTTT
TRBJ2-7 TRBV6-4 . . CASSTTGGGGNEQYF TGTGCCAGCAGCACCACTGGAGGGGGCGGGAACGAGCAGTACTTC
TRBJ2-1 TRBV10-2 . . CASGVSGTDNEQFF TGCGCCAGCGGGGTTAGCGGGACAGACAATGAGCAGTTCTTC
TRBJ1-6 TRBV19 . . CASSIDLGNSPLHF TGTGCCAGTAGTATAGATCTTGGAAATTCACCCCTCCACTTT
TRBJ1-1 TRBV25-1 . . CASSRWGAEAFF TGTGCCAGCAGTAGGTGGGGGGCTGAAGCTTTCTTT
TRBJ1-5 TRBV6-8 . TRBD1 CASSYSRPADRAGPQHF TGTGCCAGCAGTTACTCGAGGCCTGCGGACAGGGCAGGGCCCCAGCATTTT
TRBJ1-5 TRBV19 . . CASKGEISNQPQHF TGTGCCTCCAAGGGGGAGATTAGCAATCAGCCCCAGCATTTT
TRBJ1-2 TRBV19 . . CASSYRGGPDYGYTF TGTGCCAGTAGCTACCGTGGGGGGCCAGACTATGGCTACACCTTC
TRBJ1-3 TRBV6-7 . . CASWGGPGNTIYF TGTGCCAGCTGGGGGGGACCCGGAAACACCATATATTTT
TRBJ1-2 TRBV29-1 . TRBD1 CSGQTGGDYGYTF TGCAGCGGCCAAACAGGGGGGGACTATGGCTACACCTTC
TRBJ2-1 TRBV28 . TRBD1 CASSSSGGGHNEQFF TGTGCCAGCAGCAGCTCAGGGGGCGGTCACAATGAGCAGTTCTTC
TRBJ2-1 TRBV1 . . CVSSQDGGTGSSEQFF TGCGTCAGCAGCCAAGATGGTGGGACAGGGAGCAGCGAGCAGTTCTTC
TRBJ2-2 TRBV6-1 . . CASSEALGAVAGELFF TGTGCCAGCAGTGAAGCCTTGGGGGCGGTTGCCGGGGAGCTGTTTTTT